A single sample is the source of the 27 T cell receptor beta chains below, sequenced in a study of T cells in Graves' hyperthyroidism and ophthalmopathy. RNA transcripts provided the source from which TCR beta CDR3 regions were amplified. Researchers ran a first-round RT-PCR on the TCR CDR3 using the HTBI primer set. MiXCR, run by TCRdb on the multiplex PCR reads, gives a single entry per CDR3 protein. Among roughly 380,000 distinct CDR3 sequences listed, roughly 13% were seen once. Sequencing used blood. The receptors were gathered from a woman aged 18-29 years with Graves' hyperthyroidism.

The gene calls are TRBV25-1 and TRBJ1-1; D remains ambiguous. CDR3 length: 14 residues. CDR1 is MGHDK, CDR2 SYGVNS, per germline. Trimming pared 3 bases from V and 0 bases from J, leaving 8 bases between. CDR3 sequence: CASSELTVNTEAFF. The CDR3, as DNA: TGTGCCAGCAGTGAGTTAACAGTGAACACTGAAGCTTTCTTT.

This clonotype was seen many times. The rearrangement links TRBV5-6 to TRBJ2-7; TRBD2 agrees at 7 bases. Germline CDR1 is SGHDT and CDR2 is YYEEEE. V gave up 1 base and J gave up 3 bases; unmatched junction bases: 7. The CDR3 consists of 15 residues. The CDR3 loop is CASSLLASGNYEQYF. CDR3 DNA: TGTGCCAGCAGCTTGTTGGCTAGCGGCAACTACGAGCAGTACTTC.

This clonotype came up many times. The chain is built from TRBV5-1 and TRBJ2-5, with unresolved D. V lost 0 bases, J lost 1 base, and 10 bases lay in between. The CDR3 has 15 amino acids. Per the germline V gene, CDR1 is SGHRS and CDR2 is YFSETQ. The CDR3 spells CASSLEAAPQETQYF. The CDR3 region has the DNA TGCGCCAGCAGCTTGGAGGCAGCTCCCCAAGAGACCCAGTACTTC. The whole variable domain, remainder taken from reference TRBV5-1 and TRBJ2-5, is KAGVTQTPRYLIKTRGQQVTLSCSPISGHRSVSWYQQTPGQGLQFLFEYFSETQRNKGNFPGRFSGRQFSNSRSEMNVSTLELGDSALYLCASSLEAAPQETQYFGPGTRLLVL.

The J gene is TRBJ1-3, the V gene TRBV6-5; no firm D call. Trimming removed 0 bases at V and 4 bases at J, with 4 bases between. The CDR3 loop spans 13 amino acids. Germline values: CDR1 MNHEY, CDR2 SVGAGI. The chain's CDR3 is CASSYSGGNTIYF. CDR3 DNA: TGTGCCAGCAGTTACTCTGGCGGAAACACCATATATTTT.

This clonotype has at least ten counts. The rearrangement links TRBV20-1 to TRBJ2-7; D perhaps matches TRBD1 (5 bases). V shed 2 bases and J shed 2 bases, with 13 bases lying between them. There are 14 residues in the CDR3. Germline V gene lookup returns CDR1 DFQATT and CDR2 SNEGSKA (reference sequence). CDR3 DNA: TGCAGTGCTAGACCAGACAGAGGCACCTACGAGCAGTACTTC. This codes for CSARPDRGTYEQYF.

This chain joins TRBV20-1 and TRBJ1-1; 11 bases agree with TRBD1. Germline CDR1 and CDR2: DFQATT and SNEGSKA (reference sequence). The CDR3 runs to 17 residues. V trimming: 2 bases; J trimming: 2 bases; junction bases outside the gene matches: 10. DNA for the CDR3: TGCAGTGCTAGACGCGGACAGGGGGCAGGTAGAAACACTGAAGCTTTCTTT. This codes for CSARRGQGAGRNTEAFF.

This clonotype has a count of ten or more. The chain is built from TRBV7-2 and TRBJ2-3; D might be TRBD2 (6 bases). The V end lost 5 bases, the J end lost 1 base, and 13 bases lay between the germline ends. CDR3 length equals 15 residues. CDR1 and CDR2 from the germline V gene are SGHTA and FQGNSA. In DNA, the CDR3 is TGTGCCAGCAGCATAGGAGGGCGGGGCACAGATACGCAGTATTTT. This gives the protein CASSIGGRGTDTQYF.

This clonotype was seen at least ten times. The V call is TRBV30, the J call TRBJ1-1; D is unclear. The V gene's germline CDR1 is GTSNPN and CDR2 SVGIG (reference sequence). Trimming stripped 0 bases from V and 1 base from J, with 6 bases between. This CDR3 has 13 amino acids. The CDR3, as DNA: TGTGCCTGGAGTGTTGAGACGAACACTGAAGCTTTCTTT. Its translation is CAWSVETNTEAFF.

This clonotype was seen ten or more times. V and J are TRBV2 and TRBJ2-2, with TRBD2 identical over 12 bases. The CDR3 has 14 amino acids. The J segment lost 4 bases and the V segment lost 7 bases, leaving 1 base of the junction unmatched. CDR1 is SNHLY and CDR2 is FYNNEI in the germline V gene. The CDR3 region has the DNA TGTGCCAGCAAGGGACTAGCGGGCACCGGGGAGCTGTTTTTT. Protein: CASKGLAGTGELFF. Based on the CDR3 plus reference TRBV2 and TRBJ2-2, the full variable domain is EPEVTQTPSHQVTQMGQEVILRCVPISNHLYFYWYRQILGQKVEFLVSFYNNEISEKSEIFDDQFSVERPDGSNFTLKIRSTKLEDSAMYFCASKGLAGTGELFFGEGSRLTVL.

The chain uses TRBV19 and TRBJ1-1; D is undetermined. The CDR3 covers 13 residues. The germline gives CDR1 LNHDA, CDR2 SQIVND (reference sequence). The V end was cut by 5 bases, the J end by 1 base, with 8 bases between. Here the CDR3 reads CASSRKQNTEAFF. The DNA of the CDR3 is TGTGCCAGTAGTCGTAAGCAGAACACTGAAGCTTTCTTT. Drawing the rest from reference TRBV19 and TRBJ1-1, the complete variable domain is DGGITQSPKYLFRKEGQNVTLSCEQNLNHDAMYWYRQDPGQGLRLIYYSQIVNDFQKGDIAEGYSVSREKKESFPLTVTSAQKNPTAFYLCASSRKQNTEAFFGQGTRLTVV.

There are many counts of this clonotype. This chain uses TRBV20-1 with TRBJ2-1; TRBD2 matches at 10 bases. J was trimmed by 6 bases and V by 8 bases; bases with no gene match: 7. CDR1 and CDR2 from the germline V gene are DFQATT and SNEGSKA (reference sequence). There are 13 residues in the CDR3. The CDR3 DNA sequence: TGCAGTCAGCGGGAGGGCACCTCCAATGAGCAGTTCTTC. It yields the protein CSQREGTSNEQFF.

This clonotype was seen ten or more times. Written as DNA, the CDR3 is TGTGCCAGCAGCTTGTCCGGGACTAGCGGGAGATTCAACGAGCAGTACTTC. It is translated as CASSLSGTSGRFNEQYF. The rearrangement uses TRBV7-2 and TRBJ2-7; 14 bases map to TRBD2. Germline V gene lookup returns CDR1 SGHTA and CDR2 FQGNSA. Germline trimming cut 3 bases from V and 5 bases from J; bases unmatched to any gene: 9. The CDR3 is 17 amino acids.

The sample holds a few counts of this clonotype. This chain connects TRBV7-8 to TRBJ1-6; unclear D gene. CDR3 size: 16 residues. Germline V CDR1 and CDR2: SGHVS, FQNEAQ. Between the trimmed V and J ends, which lost 1 base and 9 bases, there was a span of 16 bases. This CDR3 is CASSLVPGYSTSPLHF. The DNA of the CDR3 is TGTGCCAGCAGCTTAGTTCCGGGGTATTCTACTTCACCCCTCCACTTT.

This clonotype was detected ten times or more. The chain joins TRBV10-3 to TRBJ1-1, with D possibly matching TRBD1 (5 bases). The CDR3 is made up of 14 amino acids. Germline lookup yields CDR1 ENHRY and CDR2 SYGVKD. Trimming cost V 2 bases and J 1 base, with 8 bases left between them. The CDR3 DNA reads as TGTGCCATCAGTGAGGGACACCGGAACACTGAAGCTTTCTTT. Its translation is CAISEGHRNTEAFF.

The rearrangement links TRBV6-1 to TRBJ2-3; 16 bases are a match to TRBD2. V gave up 8 bases and J gave up 1 base; unmatched junction bases: 9. The V gene's germline CDR1 is MNHNS and CDR2 SASEGT. The CDR3 covers 18 residues. CDR3 loop: CASGGLAGGGSGTDTQYF. As DNA, the CDR3 is TGTGCCAGCGGGGGACTAGCGGGAGGGGGATCGGGCACAGATACGCAGTATTTT.

This clonotype was seen many times. The V call is TRBV7-2, the J call TRBJ2-7, with TRBD2 identical over 7 bases. The germline CDR1 and CDR2 sequences are SGHTA and FQGNSA. J lost 9 bases, V lost 5 bases, and 16 bases had no gene match. The CDR3 has 15 residues. CDR3 amino acids: CASSPIAGHARGQYF. In DNA form, the CDR3 reads TGTGCCAGCAGCCCTATAGCGGGTCACGCACGGGGGCAGTACTTC.

This clonotype occurred a few times. This CDR3 reads CASSLEFRGLAKPQHF. As DNA, the CDR3 is TGTGCCAGCAGCTTAGAGTTCCGGGGGTTAGCGAAGCCCCAGCATTTT. The V and J genes are TRBV7-8 and TRBJ1-5; a weak D match, TRBD1 (5 bases). V dropped 1 base and J dropped 8 bases, with 18 bases sitting between them. CDR3 length: 16 residues. Looked up from germline, CDR1 is SGHVS and CDR2 is FQNEAQ.

The V and J genes are TRBV6-1 and TRBJ2-7; the match to TRBD2 covers 11 bases. V shed 4 bases and J 7 bases; nucleotides not matched to a gene: 12. Germline V lookup: CDR1 MNHNS, CDR2 SASEGT. CDR3 length equals 16 residues. CDR3 DNA sequence: TGTGCCAGCAGTGGTGGGGCACTAGCGGGAGTGGGGGAGCAGTACTTC. This encodes CASSGGALAGVGEQYF.

V gene TRBV5-1 combines with J gene TRBJ2-6; D ambiguous. V lost 4 bases and J 0 bases, leaving 11 bases between the germline ends. The length of the CDR3 is 16 residues. The V gene's germline CDR1 is SGHRS and CDR2 YFSETQ. This CDR3 is CASSTQFDSGANVLTF. CDR3 DNA sequence: TGCGCCAGCAGCACCCAGTTTGACTCTGGGGCCAACGTCCTGACTTTC.

This chain uses TRBV7-2 with TRBJ1-2; weak D call: TRBD1 (6 bases). The CDR3 has 15 residues. Trimming shortened V by 0 bases and J by 6 bases, and 14 bases separated the two germline ends. Per germline, CDR1 SGHTA and CDR2 FQGNSA. CDR3 coding DNA: TGTGCCAGCAGCTTAGCGCTCACAGGGAAGCATGGCTACACCTTC. Protein: CASSLALTGKHGYTF.

The V call is TRBV7-2, the J call TRBJ2-5, with TRBD2 as a possible D gene (5 bases). Germline lookup yields CDR1 SGHTA and CDR2 FQGNSA. The length of the CDR3 is 14 residues. V gave up 2 bases and J gave up 0 bases, with 7 bases separating them. The CDR3 DNA reads TGTGCCAGCAGCTTATGGCGGGACCAAGAGACCCAGTACTTC. This codes for CASSLWRDQETQYF.

This clonotype turned up a few times. The rearrangement joins TRBV4-2 to TRBJ2-7, with 9 bases aligning to TRBD2. This CDR3 is built from 15 residues. Trimming at V came to 4 bases and at J to 3 bases, leaving 7 bases not matched to a gene. Looked up from germline, CDR1 is LGHNA and CDR2 is YNFKEQ. CDR3 region: CASSPLQTSGYEQYF. Here the CDR3 DNA reads TGTGCCAGCAGCCCCCTGCAGACTAGCGGCTACGAGCAGTACTTC.

The rearrangement uses TRBV5-1 and TRBJ2-3, with D uncertain. V was shortened by 2 bases and J by 1 base, with 11 bases between the two germline ends. The germline CDR1 and CDR2 sequences are SGHRS and YFSETQ. The CDR3 loop spans 15 amino acids. CDR3 loop: CASSLALVRTDTQYF. As DNA, the CDR3 is TGCGCCAGCAGCTTAGCCCTAGTTCGCACAGATACGCAGTATTTT.

The V and J genes are TRBV7-8 and TRBJ1-3; D unresolved. The germline V gene encodes CDR1 SGHVS and CDR2 FQNEAQ. This CDR3 comprises 16 residues. Trimming pared 2 bases from V and 0 bases from J, leaving 11 bases between. CDR3 DNA sequence: TGTGCCAGCAGCTTATTTGAAGCGATCTCTGGAAACACCATATATTTT. Translation: CASSLFEAISGNTIYF. Combining the CDR3 with reference TRBV7-8 and TRBJ1-3 gives the whole variable domain GAGVSQSPRYKVAKRGQDVALRCDPISGHVSLFWYQQALGQGPEFLTYFQNEAQLDKSGLPSDRFFAERPEGSVSTLKIQRTQQEDSAVYLCASSLFEAISGNTIYFGEGSWLTVV.

This clonotype was found many times. V gene TRBV19 combines with J gene TRBJ2-3, with D hard to call. The CDR3 sequence is 16 residues long. Per the germline V gene, CDR1 is LNHDA and CDR2 is SQIVND (reference sequence). Trimming stripped 6 bases from V and 0 bases from J, with 16 bases between. The CDR3 region is CASSSDQLLSTDTQYF. The CDR3 coding sequence is TGTGCCAGTAGCTCCGACCAGCTCCTTAGCACAGATACGCAGTATTTT.

This clonotype showed up many times. The chain is built from TRBV29-1 and TRBJ2-7; 9 bases align to TRBD2. This CDR3 is built from 14 residues. Losses at the gene ends were 6 bases for V and 3 bases for J; bases not matched to a gene: 9. CDR1 SQVTM and CDR2 ANQGSEA come from the germline V gene. DNA for the CDR3: TGCAGCGTCGGGGAGGGACTAGCTTTCTACGAGCAGTACTTC. It is translated as CSVGEGLAFYEQYF.

This clonotype was recorded at least ten times. This chain links TRBV20-1 with TRBJ1-1; D is perhaps TRBD1 (6 bases). This CDR3 has 15 residues. In germline, CDR1 is DFQATT, CDR2 SNEGSKA (reference sequence). The ends were cut back, 3 bases at V and 4 bases at J, with 18 bases in the middle. CDR3 residues: CSARALQGIGTEAFF. CDR3 DNA: TGCAGTGCTAGGGCCTTACAGGGTATTGGCACTGAAGCTTTCTTT.